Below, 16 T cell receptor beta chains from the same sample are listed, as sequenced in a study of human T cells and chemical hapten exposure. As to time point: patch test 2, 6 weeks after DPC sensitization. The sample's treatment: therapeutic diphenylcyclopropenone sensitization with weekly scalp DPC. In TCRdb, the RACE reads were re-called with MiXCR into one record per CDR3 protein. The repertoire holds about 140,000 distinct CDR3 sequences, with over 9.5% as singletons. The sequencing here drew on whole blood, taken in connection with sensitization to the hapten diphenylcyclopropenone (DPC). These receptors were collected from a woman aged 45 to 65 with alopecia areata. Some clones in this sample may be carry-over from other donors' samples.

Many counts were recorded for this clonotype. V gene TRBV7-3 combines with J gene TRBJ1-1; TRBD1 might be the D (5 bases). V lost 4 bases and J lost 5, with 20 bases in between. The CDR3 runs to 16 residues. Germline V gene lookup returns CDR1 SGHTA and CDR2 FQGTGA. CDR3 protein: CASSSQSRQRSTEAFF. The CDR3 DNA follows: TGTGCCAGCAGCTCCCAATCTCGACAGCGATCAACTGAAGCTTTCTTT.

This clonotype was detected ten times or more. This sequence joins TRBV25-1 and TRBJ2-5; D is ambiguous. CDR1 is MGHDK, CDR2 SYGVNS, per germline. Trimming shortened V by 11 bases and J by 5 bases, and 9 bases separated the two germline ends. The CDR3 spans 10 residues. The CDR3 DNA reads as TGTGCCCCCGGCCGGGAGACCCAGTACTTC. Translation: CAPGRETQYF. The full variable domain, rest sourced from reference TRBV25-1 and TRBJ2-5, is EADIYQTPRYLVIGTGKKITLECSQTMGHDKMYWYQQDPGMELHLIHYSYGVNSTEKGDLSSESTVSRIRTEHFPLTLESARPSHTSQYLCAPGRETQYFGPGTRLLVL.

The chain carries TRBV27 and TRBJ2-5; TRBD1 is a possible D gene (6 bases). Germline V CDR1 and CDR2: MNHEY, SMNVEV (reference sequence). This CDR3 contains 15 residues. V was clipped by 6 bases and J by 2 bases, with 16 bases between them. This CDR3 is CASRSLGGLQETQYF. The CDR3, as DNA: TGTGCCAGCAGATCCCTAGGGGGATTACAAGAGACCCAGTACTTC.

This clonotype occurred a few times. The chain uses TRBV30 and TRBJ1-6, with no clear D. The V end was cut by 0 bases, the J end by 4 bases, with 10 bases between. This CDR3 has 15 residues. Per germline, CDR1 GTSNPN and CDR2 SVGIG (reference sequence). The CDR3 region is CAWSVGGTYNSPLHF. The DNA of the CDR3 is TGTGCCTGGAGTGTAGGTGGTACTTATAATTCACCCCTCCACTTT.

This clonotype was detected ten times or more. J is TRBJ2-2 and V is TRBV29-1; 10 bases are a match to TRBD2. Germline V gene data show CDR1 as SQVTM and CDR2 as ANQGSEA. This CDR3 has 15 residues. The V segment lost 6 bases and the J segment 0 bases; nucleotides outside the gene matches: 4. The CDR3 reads CSVGTSDANTGELFF. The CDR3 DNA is TGCAGCGTGGGGACTAGCGACGCGAACACCGGGGAGCTGTTTTTT.

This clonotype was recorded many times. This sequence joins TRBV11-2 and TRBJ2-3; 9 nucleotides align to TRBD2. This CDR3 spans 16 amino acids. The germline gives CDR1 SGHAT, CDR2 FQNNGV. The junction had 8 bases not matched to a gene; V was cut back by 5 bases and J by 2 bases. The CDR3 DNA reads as TGTGCCAGCAGCCCAGTTGGCGGGAGGGCCACAGATACGCAGTATTTT. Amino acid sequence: CASSPVGGRATDTQYF.

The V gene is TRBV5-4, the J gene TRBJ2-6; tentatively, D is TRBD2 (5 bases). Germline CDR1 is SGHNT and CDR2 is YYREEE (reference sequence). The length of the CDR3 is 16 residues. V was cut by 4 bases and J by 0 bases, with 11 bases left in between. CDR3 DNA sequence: TGTGCCAGCAGCCCCGGACTTGGCTCTGGGGCCAACGTCCTGACTTTC. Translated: CASSPGLGSGANVLTF.

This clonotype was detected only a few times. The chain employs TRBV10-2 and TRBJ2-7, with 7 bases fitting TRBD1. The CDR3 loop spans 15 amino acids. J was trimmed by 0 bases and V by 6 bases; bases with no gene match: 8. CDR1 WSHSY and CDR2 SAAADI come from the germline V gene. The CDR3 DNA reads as TGCGCCAGCAGAGAAACGGGACAGCGCTCCTACGAGCAGTACTTC. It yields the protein CASRETGQRSYEQYF.

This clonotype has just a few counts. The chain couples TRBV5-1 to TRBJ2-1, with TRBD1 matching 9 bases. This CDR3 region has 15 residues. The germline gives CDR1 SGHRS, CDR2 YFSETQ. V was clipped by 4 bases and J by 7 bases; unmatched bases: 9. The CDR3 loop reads CASSAGDRVMNEQFF. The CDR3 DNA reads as TGCGCCAGCAGCGCGGGGGACAGGGTTATGAATGAGCAGTTCTTC.

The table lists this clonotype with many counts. The CDR3 nucleotides are TGTGCCTGGAAGGGACGGGAGACCCAGTACTTC. Protein sequence: CAWKGRETQYF. The chain has TRBV30 and TRBJ2-5; perhaps D is TRBD1 or TRBD2 (5 bases each). There are 11 residues in the CDR3. The V gene lost 4 bases and the J gene lost 5 bases, with 8 bases spanning the gap. Germline CDR1 is GTSNPN and CDR2 is SVGIG (reference sequence).

The CDR3 loop reads CASSMAGTGGSTRTDTQYF. Here the CDR3 DNA reads TGTGCCAGCAGCATGGCCGGGACAGGGGGCTCAACCCGCACAGATACGCAGTATTTT. V gene TRBV7-3 combines with J gene TRBJ2-3; 12 nucleotides match TRBD1. The CDR3 is made up of 19 amino acids. V lost 5 bases and J lost 1; bases outside the gene matches: 13. CDR1 is SGHTA and CDR2 is FQGTGA in the germline V gene.

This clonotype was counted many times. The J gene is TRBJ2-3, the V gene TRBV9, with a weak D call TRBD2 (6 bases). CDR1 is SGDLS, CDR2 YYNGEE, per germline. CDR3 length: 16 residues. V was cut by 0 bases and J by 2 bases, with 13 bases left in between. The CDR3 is CASSVGVSGLTDTQYF. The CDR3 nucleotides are TGTGCCAGCAGCGTAGGAGTTAGCGGCCTCACAGATACGCAGTATTTT.

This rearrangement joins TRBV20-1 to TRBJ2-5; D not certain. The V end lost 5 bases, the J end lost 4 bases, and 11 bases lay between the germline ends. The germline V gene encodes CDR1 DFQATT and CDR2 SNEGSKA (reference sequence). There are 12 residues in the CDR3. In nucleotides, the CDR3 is TGCAGTGCTGTGGAAAGGCTAGAGACCCAGTACTTC. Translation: CSAVERLETQYF.

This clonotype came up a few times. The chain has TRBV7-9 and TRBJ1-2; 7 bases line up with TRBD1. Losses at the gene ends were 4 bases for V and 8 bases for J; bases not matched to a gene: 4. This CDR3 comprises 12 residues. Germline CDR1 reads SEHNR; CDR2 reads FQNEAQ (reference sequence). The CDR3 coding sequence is TGTGCCAGCAGCTCCGACAGGGCCGGCTACACCTTC. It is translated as CASSSDRAGYTF.

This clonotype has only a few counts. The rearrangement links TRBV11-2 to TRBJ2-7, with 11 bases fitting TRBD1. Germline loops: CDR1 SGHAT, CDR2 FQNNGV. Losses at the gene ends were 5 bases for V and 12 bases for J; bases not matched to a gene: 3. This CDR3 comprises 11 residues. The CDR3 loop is CASSPGTGGYF. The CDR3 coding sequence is TGTGCCAGCAGCCCCGGGACAGGGGGGTACTTC.

In nucleotides, the CDR3 is TGTGCCAGCAGCGTCTGGGGTTCCACTGAAGCTTTCTTT. Residues: CASSVWGSTEAFF. J is TRBJ1-1 and V is TRBV9; D is unclear. This CDR3 is 13 amino acids long. The germline CDR1 and CDR2 sequences are SGDLS and YYNGEE. The ends were cut back, 2 bases at V and 4 bases at J, with 9 bases in the middle.